In its sample, the clone carrying this T cell receptor beta chain was seen once. This specimen belongs to a study of shared clonotypes between healthy human individuals. For the study at large: For every donor, three CD4 naive, three CD4 memory, two CD8 naive and one CD8 memory plates were used.

Every donor, a Caucasian adult, lived in Nashville, Tennessee. Assay execution proceeded at the deep level. Profiled with immunoSEQ multiplex PCR; TCRdb holds only in-frame clones, not every one. The sample holds roughly 520,000 clones, about 96% seen once. The CDR3 contains 15 residues. V was pared by 3 bases and J by 1 base, with 2 bases of the junction left unmatched. Germline V lookup: CDR1 MDHEN, CDR2 SYDVKM. The receptor's source is a woman aged 30 to 39 in good health. The sample taken for sequencing was naive CD4+ T cells sorted from blood. This sample's subset: CD45RA+ positively selected. The chain carries TRBV28 and TRBJ1-5; the match to TRBD1 covers 8 bases. CDR3 loop: CASSFRGRSNQPQHF. In DNA form, the CDR3 reads TGTGCCAGCAGTTTCAGGGGGCGAAGCAATCAGCCCCAGCATTTT.